This T cell receptor beta chain stems from a study of OX40 agonist ivuxolimab in advanced cancers. With regard to the full study: Ivuxolimab was an agonistic, fully human IgG2 monoclonal antibody directed against OX40 (CD134), a costimulatory receptor. Intravenous ivuxolimab was administered to patients every 2 weeks at six dose levels: 0.01, 0.1, 0.3, 1.5, 3 and 10 mg/kg. Of the 50 or so patients in dose escalation, some 20 had hepatocellular carcinoma, about 15 had melanoma, 9 had renal cell carcinoma and 9 had head and neck cancer. In the dose-escalation cohort, roughly 82% of patients were male, and the mean age was 60 years with a range of roughly 20 to 85. Patients were allowed to have had prior anti-PD-1, anti-PD-L1 or anti-CTLA-4 therapy, and roughly 40% of the dose-escalation patients had previously received checkpoint inhibitors. Partial responses occurred in three dose-escalation patients, of whom one had hepatocellular carcinoma and two had cutaneous melanoma. The point of sequencing TCRbeta in the periphery was to test whether ivuxolimab changed TCR sequence diversity and drove clonal T-cell expansion. The paper reports the monotherapy dose-escalation portion (N of about 50 patients) of the phase I ivuxolimab trial.

The trial excluded patients who had a history of autoimmune disease or who were on systemic immunosuppression. Peripheral blood for TCR sequencing was collected from all dose cohorts at baseline, on cycle 4 day 1, and on cycle 7 day 1. The samples were taken from a phase I, first-in-human, multicenter, open-label dose-escalation trial of ivuxolimab. Adults with locally advanced or metastatic melanoma, renal cell, hepatocellular, or head and neck squamous cell carcinoma were enrolled in the trial. Before TCR sequencing, CD4+ T cells and CD8+ T cells were sorted from peripheral blood as separate populations. Study-wide findings and limitations: After ivuxolimab, expanded clones were on average more numerous among CD8+ T cells than among CD4+ T cells. Low levels of normalized T-cell clonal expansion were also seen in some patients who did not respond. In partial responders in the 0.1-3.0 mg/kg groups, normalized peripheral clonal expansion was found to be among the lowest, especially among CD8+ T cells. Clonal expansion of both CD4+ and CD8+ blood T cells was observed from baseline to week 6 at doses 0.1 to 3.0 mg/kg. The antigen specificity of the clonally expanded peripheral T cells was not determined.

For sequencing of the TCRbeta CDR3 region, genomic DNA was extracted from the sorted cells. TCRbeta CDR3 regions were sequenced using the immunoSEQ Assay. TCRdb obtained this table from immuneACCESS and retained in-frame rearrangements with V and J assigned. These tables miss some clones; where compared with another copy, unresolved V genes account for less than half of the shortfall, and the remainder is unexplained. The sample records roughly 34,000 clones, approximately 84% of which are singletons. In total, the top ten clones hold approximately 12% of the sample. A distance of 4 bases separates the germline ends of V and J, which lose 5 bases and 1 base respectively. Sequences SGHAT (CDR1) and FQNNGV (CDR2) are obtained from the germline V gene. CDR3 length: 12 amino acids, cysteine to phenylalanine. CDR3 DNA is the only sequence kept; it has 36 bases, read in frame from the first base. This clone has a single count. This receptor's antigen is unknown. Base qualities are not provided; no much larger clone lies one nucleotide away.

The receptor was isolated from an adult with an advanced solid tumor such as melanoma, head and neck, liver or kidney cancer. Recombination linked TRBV11-2 to TRBJ2-3; no confident D gene assignment can be made. The starting material was CD4+ or CD8+ T cells sorted from blood, obtained in a trial of the OX40 agonist ivuxolimab. The CDR3 protein sequence reads: CASSPGTDTQYF. In nucleotide form, the sequence is TGTGCCAGCAGCCCCGGCACAGATACGCAGTATTTT.